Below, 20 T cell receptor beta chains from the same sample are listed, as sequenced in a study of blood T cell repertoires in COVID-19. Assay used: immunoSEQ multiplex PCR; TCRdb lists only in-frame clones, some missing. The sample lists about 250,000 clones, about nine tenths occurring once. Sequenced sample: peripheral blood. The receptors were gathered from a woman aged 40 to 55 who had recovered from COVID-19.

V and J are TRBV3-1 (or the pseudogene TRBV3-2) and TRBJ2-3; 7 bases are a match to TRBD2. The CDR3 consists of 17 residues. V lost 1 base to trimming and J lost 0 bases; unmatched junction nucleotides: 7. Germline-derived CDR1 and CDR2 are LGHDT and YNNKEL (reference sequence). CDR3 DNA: TGTGCCAGCAGCCAAGTACCCCCTAGCGGAAGCACAGATACGCAGTATTTT. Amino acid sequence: CASSQVPPSGSTDTQYF.

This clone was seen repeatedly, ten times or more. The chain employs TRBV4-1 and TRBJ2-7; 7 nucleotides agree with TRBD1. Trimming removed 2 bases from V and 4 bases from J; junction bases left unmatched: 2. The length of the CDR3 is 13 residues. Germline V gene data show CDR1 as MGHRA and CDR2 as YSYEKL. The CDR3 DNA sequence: TGCGCCAGCAGCCAACAGACAGGGTACGAGCAGTACTTC. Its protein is CASSQQTGYEQYF.

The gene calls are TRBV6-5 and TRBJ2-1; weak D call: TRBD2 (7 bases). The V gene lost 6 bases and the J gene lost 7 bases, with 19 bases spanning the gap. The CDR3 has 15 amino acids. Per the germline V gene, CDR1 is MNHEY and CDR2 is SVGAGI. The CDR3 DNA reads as TGTGCCAGCAGCGGAGGGGGGAGGGGGAAGAATGAGCAGTTCTTC. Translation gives CASSGGGRGKNEQFF.

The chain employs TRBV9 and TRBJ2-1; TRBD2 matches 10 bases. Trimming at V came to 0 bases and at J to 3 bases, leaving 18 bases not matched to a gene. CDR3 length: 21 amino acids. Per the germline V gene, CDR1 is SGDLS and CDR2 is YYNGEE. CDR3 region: CASSVGIAVRAGGRVYNEQFF. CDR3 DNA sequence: TGTGCCAGCAGCGTAGGTATAGCGGTGCGAGCGGGAGGGCGGGTCTACAATGAGCAGTTCTTC.

The CDR3 DNA reads TGTGCCAGCACTGCCCCGCCTAGCGTGAACACCGGGGAGCTGTTTTTT. Translation: CASTAPPSVNTGELFF. The V and J genes are TRBV7-2 and TRBJ2-2; a possible D gene is TRBD2 (6 bases). Trimming took 7 bases from V and 1 from J, leaving 16 bases between them. Germline CDR1 SGHTA, CDR2 FQGNSA. CDR3 size: 16 residues.

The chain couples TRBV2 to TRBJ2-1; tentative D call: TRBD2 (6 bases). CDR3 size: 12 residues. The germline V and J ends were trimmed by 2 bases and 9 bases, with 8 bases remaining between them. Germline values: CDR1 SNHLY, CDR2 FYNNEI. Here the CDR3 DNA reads TGTGCCAGCAGTGAACGGGAGTTTGAGCAGTTCTTC. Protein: CASSEREFEQFF.

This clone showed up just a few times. CDR3 loop: CASSQVAGANTEAFF. In DNA form, the CDR3 reads TGTGCCAGCAGCCAAGTGGCAGGGGCGAACACTGAAGCTTTCTTT. The V and J genes are TRBV14 and TRBJ1-1, with a possible D match to TRBD1 (6 bases). The germline CDR1 and CDR2 sequences are SGHDN and FVKESK. V gave up 1 base and J gave up 1 base, with 10 bases separating them. The CDR3 has 15 amino acids.

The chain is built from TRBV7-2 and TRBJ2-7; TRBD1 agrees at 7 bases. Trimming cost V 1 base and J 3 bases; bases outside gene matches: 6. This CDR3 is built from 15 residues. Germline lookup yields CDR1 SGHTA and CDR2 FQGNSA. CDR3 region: CASSLEGQMYYEQYF. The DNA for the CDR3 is TGTGCCAGCAGCTTAGAGGGACAGATGTACTACGAGCAGTACTTC.

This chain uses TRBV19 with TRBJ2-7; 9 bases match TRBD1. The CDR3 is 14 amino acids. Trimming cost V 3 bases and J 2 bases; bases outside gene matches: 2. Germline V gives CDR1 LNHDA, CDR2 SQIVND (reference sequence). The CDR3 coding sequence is TGTGCCAGTAGTATGGGACAGGGCCCCTACGAGCAGTACTTC. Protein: CASSMGQGPYEQYF.

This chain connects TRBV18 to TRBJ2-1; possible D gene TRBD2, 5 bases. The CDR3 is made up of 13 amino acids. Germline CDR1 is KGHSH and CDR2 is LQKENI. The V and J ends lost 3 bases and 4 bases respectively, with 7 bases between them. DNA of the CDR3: TGTGCCAGCTCACCGGACTTTTACAATGAGCAGTTCTTC. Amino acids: CASSPDFYNEQFF.

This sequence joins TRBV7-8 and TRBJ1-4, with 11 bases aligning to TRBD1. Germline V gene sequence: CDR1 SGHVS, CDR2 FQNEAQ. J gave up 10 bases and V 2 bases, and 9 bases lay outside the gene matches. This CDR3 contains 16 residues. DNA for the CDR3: TGTGCCAGCAGCTTAACCACTTCCGGGACAGGGGGAAAACTGTTTTTT. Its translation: CASSLTTSGTGGKLFF.

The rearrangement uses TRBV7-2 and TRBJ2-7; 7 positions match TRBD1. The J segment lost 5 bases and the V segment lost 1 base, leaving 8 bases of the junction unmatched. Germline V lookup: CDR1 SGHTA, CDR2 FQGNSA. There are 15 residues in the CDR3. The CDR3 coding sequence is TGTGCCAGCAGCTTAGACAGGACAGGCTGGGACGAGCAGTACTTC. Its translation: CASSLDRTGWDEQYF.

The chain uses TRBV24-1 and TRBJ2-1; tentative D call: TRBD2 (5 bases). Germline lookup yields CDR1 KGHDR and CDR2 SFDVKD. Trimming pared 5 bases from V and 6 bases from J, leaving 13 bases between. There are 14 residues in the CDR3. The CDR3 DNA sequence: TGTGCCACCAGTGGTCAACTAGGACTCAATGAGCAGTTCTTC. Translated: CATSGQLGLNEQFF.

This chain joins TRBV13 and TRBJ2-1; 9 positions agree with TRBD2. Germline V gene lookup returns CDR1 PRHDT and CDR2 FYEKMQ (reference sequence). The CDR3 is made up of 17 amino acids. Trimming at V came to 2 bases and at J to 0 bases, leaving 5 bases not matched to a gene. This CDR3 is CASSLMTSGSSYNEQFF. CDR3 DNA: TGTGCCAGCAGCTTAATGACTAGCGGTAGCTCCTACAATGAGCAGTTCTTC.

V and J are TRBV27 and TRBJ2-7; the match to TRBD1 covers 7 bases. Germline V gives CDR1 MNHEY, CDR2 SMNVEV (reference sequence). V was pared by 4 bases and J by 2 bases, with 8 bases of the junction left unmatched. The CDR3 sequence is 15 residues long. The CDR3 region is CASSSYRGLPYEQYF. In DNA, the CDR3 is TGTGCCAGCAGTTCCTACAGGGGATTACCCTACGAGCAGTACTTC.

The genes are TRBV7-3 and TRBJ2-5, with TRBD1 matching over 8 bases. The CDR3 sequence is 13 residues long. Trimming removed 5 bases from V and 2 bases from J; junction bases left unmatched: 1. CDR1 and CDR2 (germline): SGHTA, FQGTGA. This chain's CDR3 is CASSRQGQETQYF. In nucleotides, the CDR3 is TGTGCCAGCAGCCGACAGGGGCAAGAGACCCAGTACTTC.

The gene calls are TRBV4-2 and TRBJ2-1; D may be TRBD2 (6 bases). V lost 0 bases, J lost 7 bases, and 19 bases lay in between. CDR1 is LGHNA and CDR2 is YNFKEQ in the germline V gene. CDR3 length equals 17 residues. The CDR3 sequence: CASSQELGGSIGNEQFF. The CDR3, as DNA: TGTGCCAGCAGCCAAGAATTAGGAGGGAGTATTGGGAATGAGCAGTTCTTC.

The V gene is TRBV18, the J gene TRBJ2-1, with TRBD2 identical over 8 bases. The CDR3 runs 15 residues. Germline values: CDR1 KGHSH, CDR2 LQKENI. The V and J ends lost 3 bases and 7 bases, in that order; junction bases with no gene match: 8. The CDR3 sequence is CASSPRASGWNEQFF. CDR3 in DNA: TGTGCCAGCTCACCTAGGGCTAGCGGGTGGAATGAGCAGTTCTTC.

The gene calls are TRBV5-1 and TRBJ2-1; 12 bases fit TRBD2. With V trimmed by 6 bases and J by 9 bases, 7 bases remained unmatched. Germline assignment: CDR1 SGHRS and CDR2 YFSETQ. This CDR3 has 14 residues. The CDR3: CASKTSGREFEQFF. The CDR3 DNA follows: TGCGCCAGCAAGACTAGCGGGAGAGAGTTTGAGCAGTTCTTC.

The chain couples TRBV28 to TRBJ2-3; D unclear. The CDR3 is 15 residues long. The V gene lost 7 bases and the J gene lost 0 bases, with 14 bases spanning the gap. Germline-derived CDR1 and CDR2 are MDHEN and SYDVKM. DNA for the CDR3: TGTGCCAGCAATACTATCTCCGCTAGCACAGATACGCAGTATTTT. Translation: CASNTISASTDTQYF.